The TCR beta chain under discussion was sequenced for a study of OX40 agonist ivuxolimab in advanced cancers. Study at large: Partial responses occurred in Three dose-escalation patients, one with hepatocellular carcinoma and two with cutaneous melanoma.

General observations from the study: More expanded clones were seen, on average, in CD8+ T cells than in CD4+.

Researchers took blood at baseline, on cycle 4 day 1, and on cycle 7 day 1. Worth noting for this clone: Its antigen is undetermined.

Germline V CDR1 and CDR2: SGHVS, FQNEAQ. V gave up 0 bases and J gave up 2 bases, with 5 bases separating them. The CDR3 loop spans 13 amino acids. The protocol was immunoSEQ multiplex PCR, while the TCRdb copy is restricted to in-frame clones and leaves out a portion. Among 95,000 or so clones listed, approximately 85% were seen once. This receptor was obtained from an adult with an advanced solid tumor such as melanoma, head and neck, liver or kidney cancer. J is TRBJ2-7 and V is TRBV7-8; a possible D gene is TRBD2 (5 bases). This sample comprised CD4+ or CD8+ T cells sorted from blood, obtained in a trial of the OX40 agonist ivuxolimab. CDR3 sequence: CASSLAGAYEQYF. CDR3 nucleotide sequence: TGTGCCAGCAGCTTAGCGGGAGCCTACGAGCAGTACTTC.